This TCR beta chain was identified in a study of cytomegalovirus exposure and HLA in healthy donors (dated by TCRdb to between 2016 and 2019). Notes on the research overall: In an earlier analysis of fewer than 750 of the donors, 250 to 350 Gb of sequence data and 90 million to 120 million unique TCR beta sequences from 150 million to 200 million T cells were reported. The aim of the study was to test whether cataloging public T cell receptors could identify signatures of past pathogen exposure. An earlier analysis of some 600 of the donors applied high-throughput TCR beta sequencing to assess whether each TCR beta V gene segment acted as functional or pseudogenic. Donor age, sex, ethnicity and CMV serostatus were collected together with the repertoire data. Using immunosequencing, the study profiled T cell repertoires from around 680 subjects and related those repertoires to cytomegalovirus serostatus. The study combined high-throughput TCR immunosequencing, statistical association of individual TCRs with disease status, and machine learning to predict cytomegalovirus infection status. A later genetic analysis used genome-wide SNP genotypes for about three fifths of the roughly 700 donors, treating that subset as a discovery cohort. Along with the roughly 670-subject first cohort, a separate validation cohort of over a hundred different subjects was used. Every repertoire in the discovery cohort had been generated on one and the same sequencing platform. The later analysis used no new phenotypic data to find candidate immune exposures, relying instead on TCR beta sequences and their occurrence across donors. Roughly 290 gigabases of sequencing data and about 92 million unique TCR sequences made up an early release that covered about 640 HLA-typed donors. Because of strong linkage in the cohort, roughly five DR-DQ haplotypes were treated as single units for association and clustering. Typing coverage differed by locus: A, B, C, DRB1 and DQB1 were typed in roughly 620-630 donors, DQA1 in 500 to 550, DPA1 in 600 to 610, and DPB1 in around 440. Across about 370 genotyped donors of the cohort, an average of approximately 220,000 unique TCR beta nucleotide sequences per donor were sequenced, and 15% to 20% of those sequences were non-productive. Class I and class II HLA loci were covered by the typing at four-digit resolution. Of the roughly 410 genotyped donors, 70% to 90% were placed in the genetic ancestry cluster associated with self-reported Caucasian donors. A later analysis re-examined previously published TCR beta repertoires from hundreds of donors and added high-resolution HLA genotyping to investigate patterns of TCR occurrence. The full study reports these points: Sequencing depth was assumed to be roughly uniform across donors in the presence/absence analyses, though that assumption may not hold. Correlated functional status among segregating V segments might be attributable to linkage disequilibrium, but an unknown experimental factor could not be ruled out. In a later analysis, most CMV-associated TCR beta chains were found to appear HLA-restricted, with HLA associations seemingly driven largely by CMV exposure. CMV serostatus was the only immune exposure information available for the cohort. Because HLA typing was unavailable for some donors at each locus, only the typed subset was used in association tests. In a later genetic analysis, a missense DCLRE1C variant was associated with V-gene and J-gene trimming of TCR beta chains, and the association was replicated in an independent cohort. A further reported finding was that TCR beta sequences accurately predicted the HLA-A and HLA-B alleles for most subjects in the first cohort. In both the original and validation cohorts, the classifier was reported to diagnose cytomegalovirus status with high specificity and sensitivity. According to the authors, the approach could potentially be generalized to other disease states and immunological phenotypes. In a later analysis, the rate of TCR association differed among HLA loci, with DRB1 alleles having the most associated TCRs and HLA-C alleles having the fewest. The earlier analysis of nearly 600 of the donors excluded 15 to 20 rarely observed V segments, including chromosome 9 orphons, because counts were too low. A cluster of highly shared sequence variants was judged likely to represent a technical artifact of the sequencing pipeline. A later analysis found that HLA-associated TCR beta chains were more clonally expanded and had lower generation probabilities than equally common non-associated chains. The study gave a list of about 150 TCR beta chains associated with cytomegalovirus. According to a later analysis, parvovirus B19, influenza, CMV and Epstein-Barr virus appeared linked to several top co-occurrence clusters. At a false discovery rate of 0.05, a later analysis linked 15,000 to 20,000 TCR beta sequences to specific HLA alleles. In an earlier analysis of approximately 600 of the donors, most TCR beta V segments were observed in productive rearrangements about 90% or about 30% of the time, broadly matching IMGT annotations. Assigning TCR associations to individual alleles was difficult when HLA alleles, especially DR and DQ, strongly co-occurred. While some public TCRs were present in many individuals, most TCR sequences turned up only very rarely across donors. In vitro tests confirmed that three of the cytomegalovirus-associated TCR beta chains recognize cytomegalovirus antigens. A later genetic analysis reported fewer N-insertions in productive TCRs among donors in an Asian-associated ancestry cluster than the roughly 700-donor mean. In this cohort, only TCR beta chains were sequenced, and detectable features were limited by the absence of alpha or paired-chain data.

The cohort consisted of 666 healthy bone marrow donors. Cohort members were all nominally healthy when sampled, although unrecorded immune exposures were likely present. The donor was CMV seronegative and belonged to the group of 352 seronegative cohort members. Every donor gave a peripheral blood sample, and the peripheral blood mononuclear cells from that sample were used for TCR beta sequencing. The Qiagen DNeasy Blood Extraction Kit was used to extract genomic DNA from the blood cell samples. Libraries were prepared through the immunoSEQ multiplex PCR assay. The multiplex PCR relied on a mix of 60 forward primers for TCR Vbeta segments and 13 reverse primers for TCR Jbeta segments. The CDR3 region of rearranged TCR beta genes was amplified from genomic DNA by a multiplex PCR assay. On the Illumina HiSeq System, the amplified TCR beta libraries were sequenced as 87-base-pair reads. Per the source publication's procedure: A later analysis tallied about 77 million unique TCR beta chains across the 640 or so repertoires, and approximately 11 million of those chains were shared by two or more donors. A nearest-neighbor algorithm error-corrected the raw reads and collapsed the reads into unique sequences, merging closely related sequences to remove PCR and sequencing errors. To assign V, D and J gene segments, CDR3 sequences were aligned to IMGT reference sequences. Each retained sequence needed at least a six-nucleotide match to both a V gene segment and a J gene segment. Rearrangements were called productive when the CDR3 lacked stop codons and stayed in frame with V and J; all others were non-productive. CDR3 was defined according to IMGT convention as the region running from the second conserved V-encoded cysteine to the conserved J-encoded phenylalanine. The earlier analysis of about 500 of the donors excluded sequences that lacked an unambiguous match to a single V gene segment. In an earlier analysis of 500 to 750 of the donors, V segments were called functional above 56.7% productive rearrangements and were called segregating when the between-donor standard deviation exceeded 5%. A statistical classification framework was developed to diagnose cytomegalovirus status using the catalog of TCR beta chain sequences. A later analysis assigned V and J genes by comparing TCR nucleotide sequences with IMGT/GENE-DB human TR gene sequences. The TCRdist pipeline was used in a later analysis to assign CDR3 sequences and most-parsimonious VDJ recombination scenarios. In a later analysis, each TCR beta chain was defined by its CDR3 amino acid sequence together with its V-gene family, and reads lacking a unique V-gene family were excluded. A later analysis removed roughly 590 highly shared, low-generation-probability nucleotide sequences to deal with suspected cross-contamination and a sequencing artifact. For each public chain, a later analysis derived a clonal expansion index from normalized ranks of inferred template counts within each repertoire. A later analysis computed generation probabilities with a VDJ recombination model fitted to out-of-frame rearrangements, and checked the results against IGoR. Hypergeometric tests were used in a later analysis to score TCR-TCR, TCR-HLA and TCR-CMV co-occurrence, with a repertoire-size bias correction applied to the TCR pairs. False discovery rates were estimated in a later analysis by permuting HLA or CMV assignments 20 times. In a later analysis, co-occurring TCRs were grouped with DBSCAN, and TCRdist sequence similarity was added when clustering was performed within HLA-allele-positive subsets. For co-occurrence clustering, repertoires with fewer than 30,000 or more than 120,000 public chains were excluded, along with five repertoires with anomalous nucleotide sharing. As stored in TCRdb, this immuneACCESS dataset retains in-frame rearrangements with V and J assigned. A fraction of the clones does not appear; measured against another copy, unresolved V genes explain less than half of the discrepancy, and the remainder lacks a known reason. V and J calls and clone size are those listed in that table; D and trimming were worked out from the DNA. The sample records about 130,000 clones, 65% to 90% of which are singletons. Jointly, the top ten make up 0.6% to 0.7% of the sample.

This clone has a single count. Its antigen remains undetermined. Base-call qualities are not available, and no considerably larger clone is one nucleotide away. Input material: PBMCs. The sequence was collected from a man in his late teens or twenties in good health and CMV-seronegative.

The nucleotide sequence reads as follows: TGTGCCAGCAGCCTTACCGGGGGAATGGATTCACCCCTCCACTTT. This is translated as CASSLTGGMDSPLHF. The chain is made from TRBV9 and TRBJ1-6; a tentative D match to TRBD1 spans 5 bases. CDR3 length: 15 amino acids, cysteine to phenylalanine. Of all the DNA, just the CDR3 is kept, 45 bases in frame from base 1. The junction carries 16 bases between V and J, which are trimmed by 4 bases and 8 bases respectively. Looking up the germline V gene yields CDR1 SGDLS and CDR2 YYNGEE.